This entry features one T cell receptor beta chain sequence. Its matching antigen is unknown. The source of the sample is a study of cytomegalovirus exposure and HLA in healthy donors. The wider study: The approximately 690 first-cohort repertoires and the 100 to 150 validation repertoires shared the same platform, a later analysis reported. Study findings and constraints: According to the study, roughly 160 TCR beta chains were cytomegalovirus-associated.

Only in-frame clones appear in the TCRdb table, and some are missing; sequencing was by immunoSEQ multiplex PCR. The sample yields some 150,000 clones, 85% to 90% seen once. V lost 0 bases, J lost 5 bases, and 16 bases lay in between. The CDR3 is 16 residues long. CDR1 is MNHNS and CDR2 is SASEGT in the germline V gene. Separate from the approximately 670-subject first cohort, the approximately 120-subject validation cohort was the one that the donors belonged to. The sequencing input was PBMCs. The origin of this receptor is a woman in her twenties or thirties in good health and CMV-seronegative. The V call is TRBV6-1, the J call TRBJ2-5; TRBD2 is a possible D gene (7 bases). DNA of the CDR3: TGTGCCAGCAGTGAAGCGCGAGCGGGGCAGGGGGAGACCCAGTACTTC. It translates to CASSEARAGQGETQYF.